The 3 T cell receptor beta chains reported below all come from one sample, sequenced in a study of blood T cell repertoires in COVID-19. The assay was immunoSEQ multiplex PCR, and TCRdb's table has in-frame clones only and misses some. This repertoire shows roughly 150,000 clones, roughly nine tenths found once; its top ten account for about 2.5%. Sequences were obtained from peripheral blood. Receptors originate from a woman aged 70-85 years with acute or convalescent COVID-19.

The chain recombines TRBV14 with TRBJ1-2; D unclear. The CDR3 is 14 amino acids. Germline CDR1 reads SGHDN; CDR2 reads FVKESK. Trimming took off 3 bases at V and 4 bases at J, with 12 bases between the two ends. The CDR3 loop is CASSHDTDAYGYTF. CDR3 coding DNA: TGTGCCAGCAGCCACGACACCGATGCCTATGGCTACACCTTC. Combining the CDR3 with reference TRBV14 and TRBJ1-2 gives the whole variable domain EAGVTQFPSHSVIEKGQTVTLRCDPISGHDNLYWYRRVMGKEIKFLLHFVKESKQDESGMPNNRFLAERTGGTYSTLKVQPAELEDSGVYFCASSHDTDAYGYTFGSGTRLTVV.

This chain joins TRBV19 and TRBJ2-7; 7 bases map to TRBD2. Germline V CDR1 and CDR2: LNHDA, SQIVND (reference sequence). This CDR3 has 15 residues. The ends lost 6 bases at V and 3 bases at J; junction bases unmatched: 11. CDR3 sequence: CASRPAAGEDYEQYF. As DNA, the CDR3 is TGTGCCAGTAGACCAGCGGCGGGGGAGGACTACGAGCAGTACTTC.

This chain connects TRBV5-5 to TRBJ2-1; tentatively, D is TRBD2 (6 bases). Trimming took off 0 bases at V and 3 bases at J, with 19 bases between the two ends. Per the germline V gene, CDR1 is SGHKS and CDR2 is YYEKEE (reference sequence). This CDR3 comprises 18 residues. CDR3: CASSLVRALGRYYNEQFF. CDR3 sequence (DNA): TGTGCCAGCAGCTTGGTGAGGGCACTGGGGAGGTACTACAATGAGCAGTTCTTC.